These 5 T cell receptor beta chains were sequenced from one sample in a study of breast tumors, draining lymph nodes, adjacent tissues. Via MiXCR, TCRdb re-called the multiplex PCR reads, giving one row per CDR3 protein. The sample comprises about 12,000 distinct CDR3 sequences, 45% to 50% of which are singletons, and about 42% rests with the top ten. The source material was tumor-adjacent breast tissue. The receptors come from a female donor with breast cancer. Some clones in this sample may be carry-over from other donors' samples.

This chain links TRBV20-1 with TRBJ2-1; 8 bases match TRBD2. This CDR3 region has 16 residues. Trimming cost V 5 bases and J 7 bases; bases outside gene matches: 16. Germline V gene data show CDR1 as DFQATT and CDR2 as SNEGSKA (reference sequence). CDR3 bases: TGCAGTGCTTCCCCTTGGGGAGCGGGAGTTGTTAATGAGCAGTTCTTC. Its protein product is CSASPWGAGVVNEQFF.

The chain links TRBV20-1 to TRBJ1-6; D call uncertain. CDR1 and CDR2 from the germline V gene are DFQATT and SNEGSKA (reference sequence). This CDR3 is 14 amino acids long. Trimming removed 6 bases at V and 7 bases at J, with 16 bases between. DNA of the CDR3: TGCAGTGCCCATTTCCGGGAGAGAAATTCACCCCTCCACTTT. Translated, it gives CSAHFRERNSPLHF.

This clonotype was detected ten times or more. V is TRBV6-6 and J is TRBJ1-3; no clear D. Germline assignment: CDR1 MNHNY and CDR2 SVGAGI (reference sequence). The CDR3 extends over 14 amino acids. Trimming stripped 5 bases from V and 0 bases from J, with 8 bases between. This CDR3 is CASSTGHSGNTIYF. The CDR3 coding sequence is TGTGCCAGCAGTACTGGTCACTCTGGAAACACCATATATTTT.

Many counts were recorded for this clonotype. The chain is built from TRBV6-5 and TRBJ2-7; a possible D gene is TRBD2 (6 bases). CDR3 length equals 13 residues. Germline V gives CDR1 MNHEY, CDR2 SVGAGI. V was clipped by 1 base and J by 5 bases, with 9 bases between them. CDR3 nucleotides: TGTGCCAGCAGTTACTTGTCGGGGGACGAGCAGTACTTC. This encodes CASSYLSGDEQYF.

This clonotype was counted at least ten times. The chain recombines TRBV9 with TRBJ1-4; no definite D call. CDR1 is SGDLS, CDR2 YYNGEE, per germline. The V end lost 0 bases, the J end lost 8 bases, and 11 bases lay between the germline ends. There are 14 residues in the CDR3. The CDR3 coding sequence is TGTGCCAGCAGCGTAGAAGGACGGATGGAAAAACTGTTTTTT. Residues: CASSVEGRMEKLFF.